Reported below is one T cell receptor (beta chain). One junction end disagrees with the germline gene, perhaps due to a read error. A modified ARM-PCR protocol with three rounds of nested PCR amplified TCRbeta. Each CDR3 protein is one row after TCRdb ran MiXCR on the multiplex PCR reads. The repertoire has 100,000 or so distinct CDR3 sequences, 65% of them found once; the top ten carry around 20%. The data are from a study of tumor and adjacent non-tumor tissue in lung cancer. Study at large: The patients, approximately 9 men and roughly 5 women, were 31 to 76 with stage I to III disease.

RNA was extracted from bulk tissue without any cell sorting. Distant lung tissue was collected more than 3 cm away from the tumor edge. Per the germline V gene, CDR1 is WSHSY and CDR2 is SAAADI. The CDR3 extends over 13 amino acids. The source is a man aged 30 to 39 with non-small cell lung cancer. The material sequenced was distant non-tumor lung tissue. The chain joins TRBV10-2 to TRBJ1-4; D unresolved. CDR3 bases: TGCGCCAGCAGAATGCAGTGCGGTGAAATACTGTTTTTT. Amino acid sequence: CASRMQCGEILFF.